The present TCR beta chain was sequenced within a study of blood T cells in healthy people across ages. Donors ranged from 6 to 90 years old and were healthy Caucasians in Russia. Total RNA amounts of at least 6 micrograms were extracted per sample. A second PCR of roughly 7 to 11 cycles used a sample-barcoded 5' primer and a J-beta primer mix. TCRdb reprocessed the 5' RACE reads with MiXCR, giving one entry per CDR3 protein. The data contain hundreds of thousands of distinct CDR3 sequences, 49% of them seen just once; the ten biggest clones take up 30% to 35%. This CDR3 has 18 residues. CDR1 and CDR2 (germline): MNHEY, SVGEGT. Unmatched junction bases numbered 13, after V lost 0 bases and J lost 7 bases. Comment on this clonotype: The antigen remains unidentified.

Study-level points and caveats: Roughly linear age-related decline in beta diversity appeared, significant by age about 40.

The specimen sequenced was blood. This clonotype originated in a woman aged 55-75 years in good health. V is TRBV6-2 or TRBV6-3 and J is TRBJ1-5; TRBD1 aligns across 9 bases. The CDR3 DNA follows: TGTGCCAGCAGTTACTCAGAGGGGGACAGGGAAAAGGACCAGCCCCAGCATTTT. Its translation is CASSYSEGDREKDQPQHF.